These T cell receptor beta chains were read from a single sample in a study of cytomegalovirus exposure and HLA in healthy donors. Method: immunoSEQ multiplex PCR; TCRdb's copy keeps in-frame clones and lacks some. The sample comprises some 130,000 clones, 81% of which are singletons, and about 0.74% rests with the top ten. Sequenced input: PBMCs. Receptors were obtained from a man between 18 and 29 years old in good health and CMV-seronegative. Each CDR3 is given with its conserved first and last residue. D genes are given only for firm matches. Clone size appears in some rows only: once, few, many, or a class for an expanded clone.

clone size: -
J gene: TRBJ2-5
D gene: TRBD2
V gene: TRBV9
CDR3 DNA: TGTGCCAGCAGCGCAGGACTAAGCGGGGGCCAAGAGACCCAGTACTTC
CDR3 protein: CASSAGLSGGQETQYF

clone size: -
J gene: TRBJ1-2
D gene: -
V gene: TRBV19
CDR3 DNA: TGTGCCAGTAGTATAGGAGGCAGGGGCTCCTATGGCTACACCTTC
CDR3 protein: CASSIGGRGSYGYTF

clone size: -
J gene: TRBJ2-7
D gene: TRBD1
V gene: TRBV11-2
CDR3 DNA: TGTGCCAGCAGGGTTGGGACAGGAGGTGGGGGAGACGAGCAGTACTTC
CDR3 protein: CASRVGTGGGGDEQYF

clone size: -
J gene: TRBJ1-1
D gene: -
V gene: TRBV27
CDR3 DNA: TGTGCCAGCAGACTACAAGTTGGGAACACTGAAGCTTTCTTT
CDR3 protein: CASRLQVGNTEAFF

clone size: -
J gene: TRBJ1-1
D gene: -
V gene: TRBV6-5
CDR3 DNA: TGTGCCAGCAGTTATAATAGTATAGAAGCTTTCTTT
CDR3 protein: CASSYNSIEAFF

clone size: -
J gene: TRBJ1-2
D gene: -
V gene: TRBV5-6
CDR3 DNA: TGTGCCAGCAGGCCAGGTCCACCGGGAGATGGCTACACCTTC
CDR3 protein: CASRPGPPGDGYTF

clone size: once
J gene: TRBJ1-5
D gene: -
V gene: TRBV2
CDR3 DNA: TGTGCCAGCAGTATGTTCCAGGGCAATCAGCCCCAGCATTTT
CDR3 protein: CASSMFQGNQPQHF

clone size: -
J gene: TRBJ1-4
D gene: -
V gene: TRBV7-4
CDR3 DNA: TGTGCCATCCTAGTGGTACAGGGTAGTGAAAAACTGTTTTTT
CDR3 protein: CAILVVQGSEKLFF

clone size: few
J gene: TRBJ1-2
D gene: TRBD1
V gene: TRBV25-1
CDR3 DNA: TGTGCCAGCAGTGAATTGGGCCAGGGGGCTGGTAGTGACTATGGCTACACCTTC
CDR3 protein: CASSELGQGAGSDYGYTF

clone size: -
J gene: TRBJ2-3
D gene: -
V gene: TRBV6-4
CDR3 DNA: TGTGCCAGCAGTGACTCACAATCGACCGGGGCAGATACGCAGTATTTT
CDR3 protein: CASSDSQSTGADTQYF

clone size: -
J gene: TRBJ1-1
D gene: -
V gene: TRBV4-1
CDR3 DNA: TGCGCCAGCAGCCCCGTGGGGGGCACTGAAGCTTTCTTT
CDR3 protein: CASSPVGGTEAFF

clone size: -
J gene: TRBJ1-2
D gene: -
V gene: TRBV7-9
CDR3 DNA: TGTGCCAGCAGCGAGGACATCTATGGCTACACCTTC
CDR3 protein: CASSEDIYGYTF

clone size: -
J gene: TRBJ2-5
D gene: -
V gene: TRBV6-6
CDR3 DNA: TGTGCCAGTCGTGAGGGGGGGCCCTCAGAGACCCAGTACTTC
CDR3 protein: CASREGGPSETQYF

clone size: -
J gene: TRBJ2-5
D gene: -
V gene: TRBV30
CDR3 DNA: TGTGCCTGGAGTGGCCACTCGGGGGTGACCCAGTACTTC
CDR3 protein: CAWSGHSGVTQYF

clone size: -
J gene: TRBJ1-4
D gene: TRBD1
V gene: TRBV10-3
CDR3 DNA: TGTGCCATCAGTGGGGACAGCCAAAATGAAAAACTGTTTTTT
CDR3 protein: CAISGDSQNEKLFF

clone size: -
J gene: TRBJ2-3
D gene: -
V gene: TRBV19
CDR3 DNA: TGTGCCAGTAGTTTAGGCTTGGTCGGGTCAGATACGCAGTATTTT
CDR3 protein: CASSLGLVGSDTQYF

clone size: -
J gene: TRBJ1-1
D gene: -
V gene: TRBV6-5
CDR3 DNA: TGTGCCAGCAGTTACTCGACTGTGGGGCACACTGAAGCTTTCTTT
CDR3 protein: CASSYSTVGHTEAFF

clone size: -
J gene: TRBJ1-1
D gene: TRBD1
V gene: TRBV30
CDR3 DNA: TGTGCCTGGAAAGACAGGGCCTACACTGAAGCTTTCTTT
CDR3 protein: CAWKDRAYTEAFF

clone size: -
J gene: TRBJ2-2
D gene: -
V gene: TRBV27
CDR3 DNA: TGTGCCAGCACCCCAGCAGGGACCGGGGAGCTGTTTTTT
CDR3 protein: CASTPAGTGELFF

clone size: -
J gene: TRBJ2-2
D gene: -
V gene: TRBV6-5
CDR3 DNA: TGTGCCAGCAGTTACCTTTCGGCTCGGGGCACCGGGGAGCTGTTTTTT
CDR3 protein: CASSYLSARGTGELFF

clone size: -
J gene: TRBJ1-5
D gene: -
V gene: TRBV7-2
CDR3 DNA: TGTGCCAGCAGCCTAACCTTGGGCCAAAATAGCAATCAGCCCCAGCATTTT
CDR3 protein: CASSLTLGQNSNQPQHF

clone size: -
J gene: TRBJ1-1
D gene: -
V gene: TRBV4-3
CDR3 DNA: TGCGCCAGCAGCCAAGGTCGGTACACTGAAGCTTTCTTT
CDR3 protein: CASSQGRYTEAFF

clone size: -
J gene: TRBJ2-2
D gene: -
V gene: TRBV7-9
CDR3 DNA: TGTGCCAGCAGATCCAGCGCCAGGGCCCCCGGGGAGCTGTTTTTT
CDR3 protein: CASRSSARAPGELFF

clone size: -
J gene: TRBJ2-5
D gene: -
V gene: TRBV30
CDR3 DNA: TGTGCCTGGAGTCGGGGGGCGGGAGAGCAGTACTTC
CDR3 protein: CAWSRGAGEQYF

clone size: -
J gene: TRBJ2-7
D gene: -
V gene: TRBV12-5
CDR3 DNA: TGTGCTAGTGGCCCACCGACTGATTCCTACGAGCAGTACTTC
CDR3 protein: CASGPPTDSYEQYF

clone size: -
J gene: TRBJ2-3
D gene: TRBD1
V gene: TRBV5-1
CDR3 DNA: TGCGCCAGCAGCTTGGGACAGGGGAGAATAGATACGCAGTATTTT
CDR3 protein: CASSLGQGRIDTQYF

clone size: once
J gene: TRBJ2-6
D gene: TRBD1
V gene: TRBV9
CDR3 DNA: TGTGCCAGCAGCCCACGGACAGGGGGGATCCTAGACTCTGGGGCCAACGTCCTGACTTTC
CDR3 protein: CASSPRTGGILDSGANVLTF

clone size: -
J gene: TRBJ2-3
D gene: TRBD2
V gene: TRBV6-4
CDR3 DNA: TGTGCCAGCAGTGGAGTCGGGGGGGCAGCAGATACGCAGTATTTT
CDR3 protein: CASSGVGGAADTQYF

clone size: once
J gene: TRBJ2-3
D gene: -
V gene: TRBV11-2
CDR3 DNA: TGTGCCAGCAGTCGGGGGACTAGCACAGATACGCAGTATTTT
CDR3 protein: CASSRGTSTDTQYF

clone size: -
J gene: TRBJ2-3
D gene: TRBD2
V gene: TRBV10-1
CDR3 DNA: TGCGCCAGCAGTAGAAGGACTAGCGGGGGCACAGATACGCAGTATTTT
CDR3 protein: CASSRRTSGGTDTQYF

clone size: -
J gene: TRBJ2-2
D gene: TRBD1
V gene: TRBV29-1
CDR3 DNA: TGCAGCGTTGAATCGGACAGGGTCCCCGGGGAGCTGTTTTTT
CDR3 protein: CSVESDRVPGELFF

clone size: -
J gene: TRBJ2-3
D gene: -
V gene: TRBV5-1
CDR3 DNA: TGCGCCAGCAGCTTAGCCGGGGGAAGCACAGATACGCAGTATTTT
CDR3 protein: CASSLAGGSTDTQYF

clone size: -
J gene: TRBJ2-6
D gene: TRBD1
V gene: TRBV2
CDR3 DNA: TGTGCCAGCAGGGGGGACAGTCCTAGCTCTGGGGCCAACGTCCTGACTTTC
CDR3 protein: CASRGDSPSSGANVLTF

clone size: -
J gene: TRBJ2-7
D gene: -
V gene: TRBV5-6
CDR3 DNA: TGTGCCAGCAGCTTGTACTACGAGCAGTACTTC
CDR3 protein: CASSLYYEQYF

clone size: -
J gene: TRBJ2-3
D gene: TRBD2
V gene: TRBV6-4
CDR3 DNA: TGTGCCAGCAGCGGGCTAGCGGGGGGCAGCACAGATACGCAGTATTTT
CDR3 protein: CASSGLAGGSTDTQYF

clone size: -
J gene: TRBJ2-1
D gene: TRBD1
V gene: TRBV29-1
CDR3 DNA: TGCAGCGTTGAAGGGGCGTATGCCGGACAGGCCTACAATGAGCAGTTCTTC
CDR3 protein: CSVEGAYAGQAYNEQFF

clone size: -
J gene: TRBJ2-3
D gene: -
V gene: TRBV11-2
CDR3 DNA: TGTGCCAGCAGCTCGAGCGGTGGTGTAGGTTCCACGGATACGCAGTATTTT
CDR3 protein: CASSSSGGVGSTDTQYF

clone size: -
J gene: TRBJ1-4
D gene: TRBD1
V gene: TRBV14
CDR3 DNA: TGTGCCAGCAGCCAGGGTGGACAGGGGAACGAAAAACTGTTTTTT
CDR3 protein: CASSQGGQGNEKLFF

clone size: -
J gene: TRBJ2-1
D gene: TRBD1
V gene: TRBV9
CDR3 DNA: TGTGCCAGCAGCGTATTTGACAGGGGTAATGAGCAGTTCTTC
CDR3 protein: CASSVFDRGNEQFF

clone size: -
J gene: TRBJ1-1
D gene: TRBD1
V gene: TRBV7-9
CDR3 DNA: TGTGCCAGCAGCATTAGACAGGGTCGGGCTTTCTTT
CDR3 protein: CASSIRQGRAFF

clone size: -
J gene: TRBJ2-3
D gene: TRBD2
V gene: TRBV13
CDR3 DNA: TGTGCCAGCAGCTTAGGCAATCCCAGCGGGGTTTCCACAGATACGCAGTATTTT
CDR3 protein: CASSLGNPSGVSTDTQYF

clone size: -
J gene: TRBJ2-3
D gene: TRBD1
V gene: TRBV25-1
CDR3 DNA: TGTGCCAGCGGGGACAGGCGGGTTGAGATTTCGGATACGCAGTATTTT
CDR3 protein: CASGDRRVEISDTQYF